This TCR beta chain was retrieved from a study of blood T cells in healthy people across ages. Using a J-beta primer mix together with a sample-barcoded 5' primer, a second PCR was run for roughly 6 to 11 cycles. MiXCR, run by TCRdb on the 5' RACE reads, gives a single entry per CDR3 protein. The sample records about 1.8 million distinct CDR3 sequences, roughly 52% being singletons. The CDR3 is 17 amino acids. CDR1 MNHEY and CDR2 SVGEGT come from the germline V gene. V dropped 2 bases and J dropped 0 bases, with 15 bases sitting between them. Ten milliliters of peripheral blood were drawn from each donor.

The sequenced material came from blood. The TCR was taken from a woman aged 35 to 49 in good health. This chain connects TRBV6-2 or TRBV6-3 to TRBJ2-3; D unresolved. The DNA of the CDR3 is TGTGCCAGCAGTTACCAGAATGGGCGGTCTAGCACAGATACGCAGTATTTT. Its protein is CASSYQNGRSSTDTQYF.